This is a list of T cell receptor beta chains from one sample in a study of shared clonotypes between healthy human individuals. The repertoire was sequenced with immunoSEQ multiplex PCR; TCRdb's copy has only in-frame clones and lacks some. The sample has 2 million or so clones, approximately 95% seen once; the top ten hold 0.1% to 0.15%. The sample comprised naive CD4+ T cells sorted from blood. Every receptor here comes from a man aged 18 to 35 in good health. Each CDR3 is given with its conserved first and last residue. D genes are given only for firm matches. For some rows the clone size is stated as once, few or many, or as a class when expanded; others skip it.

J gene | CDR3 length | clone size | D gene | V gene | CDR3 DNA | CDR3 protein
TRBJ1-5 | 16 | - | - | TRBV19 | TGTGCCAGTAGTATAGGGACAGATTATAGCAATCAGCCCCAGCATTTT | CASSIGTDYSNQPQHF
TRBJ2-7 | 21 | few | TRBD2 | TRBV4-1 | TGCGCCAGCAGCCCCGTCGGTTGGGCGGGACTAGCGGGAGGGCCATTTGCCGAGCAGTACTTC | CASSPVGWAGLAGGPFAEQYF
TRBJ2-2 | 16 | few | TRBD1 | TRBV30 | TGTGCCTGGAGGCCCGCCGGGACAGGGGGCACCGGGGAGCTGTTTTTT | CAWRPAGTGGTGELFF
TRBJ2-5 | 16 | - | TRBD1 | TRBV7-8 | TGTGCCAGCAGCCCTCGACAGGGGGCTCTGGGGGAGACCCAGTACTTC | CASSPRQGALGETQYF
TRBJ2-1 | 15 | - | - | TRBV18 | TGTGCCAGCTCACCAGGGCCAGCCTCCTACAATGAGCAGTTCTTC | CASSPGPASYNEQFF
TRBJ2-5 | 14 | - | - | TRBV10-1 | TGCGCCAGCAGTGACGGCAGCCTTGGCGAGACCCAGTACTTC | CASSDGSLGETQYF
TRBJ1-4 | 16 | - | - | TRBV4-1 | TGCGCCAGCAGCCCCGATTTGGGGGCCAGAGGGGAAAAACTGTTTTTT | CASSPDLGARGEKLFF
TRBJ1-1 | 13 | - | TRBD1 | TRBV10-3 | TGTGCCATCAGTGACGGGGGACAGGTGAAGGCTTTCTTT | CAISDGGQVKAFF
TRBJ1-5 | 16 | - | TRBD1 | TRBV28 | TGTGCCAGCAGAAACGGGGGACAGGGGGCAGGGCAGCCCCAGCATTTT | CASRNGGQGAGQPQHF
TRBJ2-2 | 15 | - | TRBD1 | TRBV28 | TGTGCCAGCTGGACAGGGAATGGGGACACCGGGGAGCTGTTTTTT | CASWTGNGDTGELFF
TRBJ2-3 | 15 | - | - | TRBV18 | TGTGCCAGCTCACCCTCGGCGGGATTCACAGATACGCAGTATTTT | CASSPSAGFTDTQYF
TRBJ1-5 | 18 | - | - | TRBV15 | TGTGCCACCAGCAGAGTCGCACCCGGGACGGTTAGCAATCAGCCCCAGCATTTT | CATSRVAPGTVSNQPQHF
TRBJ2-4 | 19 | - | - | TRBV4-1 | TGCGCCAGCAGCCCCCCCCCGACAGGCTACAGTCTAGCCAAAAACATTCAGTACTTC | CASSPPPTGYSLAKNIQYF
TRBJ2-6 | 15 | - | - | TRBV10-3 | TGTGCCATCAGTGGTACGGCGACTGGGGCCAACGTCCTGACTTTC | CAISGTATGANVLTF
TRBJ2-7 | 13 | - | - | TRBV5-1 | TGCGCCAGCAGCTTGGAGCAGGGATTCGAGCAGTACTTC | CASSLEQGFEQYF
TRBJ1-4 | 16 | - | - | TRBV29-1 | TGCAGCGTTGCGGGGGCAGGGGATTCAACTAATGAAAAACTGTTTTTT | CSVAGAGDSTNEKLFF
TRBJ2-1 | 15 | - | TRBD2 | TRBV5-1 | TGCGCCAGCAGCTTGGTCGCGGGAGGGCCTGATGAGCAGTTCTTC | CASSLVAGGPDEQFF
TRBJ2-2 | 13 | once | - | TRBV27 | TGTGCCAGCAGATTCGCGGGCACCGGGGAGCTGTTTTTT | CASRFAGTGELFF
TRBJ2-2 | 16 | - | - | TRBV5-4 | TGTGCCAGCAGCTTGCCCCAGGCAGGGAACACCGGGGAGCTGTTTTTT | CASSLPQAGNTGELFF
TRBJ2-3 | 19 | - | TRBD2 | TRBV7-9 | TGTGCCAGCAGCCCCGGGACTAGCGGGAGGGCCGGGAGCACAGATACGCAGTATTTT | CASSPGTSGRAGSTDTQYF
TRBJ1-1 | 13 | once | - | TRBV4-1 | TGCGCCAGCAGCCAACACGAGGGGACTGAAGCTTTCTTT | CASSQHEGTEAFF
TRBJ2-2 | 16 | - | - | TRBV10-3 | TGTGCCATCAGTGAGTCGACTCGCGGGAACACCGGGGAGCTGTTTTTT | CAISESTRGNTGELFF
TRBJ1-1 | 13 | - | TRBD1 | TRBV6-5 | TGTGCCAGCAGTCGTGGACAGGGGGCTGAAGCTTTCTTT | CASSRGQGAEAFF
TRBJ1-2 | 15 | - | - | TRBV6-5 | TGTGCCAGCAGTTACTCAGGACTGGCGACCTATGGCTACACCTTC | CASSYSGLATYGYTF
TRBJ1-3 | 13 | - | - | TRBV19 | TGTGCCAGTACCCCGTCCTCTGGAAACACCATATATTTT | CASTPSSGNTIYF
TRBJ1-4 | 15 | - | - | TRBV6-1 | TGTGCCAGCAGTGATAGCTGGTTACCTAATGAAAAACTGTTTTTT | CASSDSWLPNEKLFF
TRBJ2-7 | 11 | many | - | TRBV5-6 | TGTGCCAGCAGCCGGGTTTACGAGCAGTACTTC | CASSRVYEQYF
TRBJ2-7 | 15 | - | - | TRBV10-1 | TGCGCCAGCAGTGAGTCGAGAAGGGCATGGGGCGAGCAGTACTTC | CASSESRRAWGEQYF
TRBJ1-5 | 16 | - | TRBD1 | TRBV4-1 | TGCGCCAGCAGCCTACTCCTGGGACAGGGGAATCAGCCCCAGCATTTT | CASSLLLGQGNQPQHF
TRBJ2-2 | 18 | - | TRBD1 | TRBV9 | TGTGCCAGCAGCGTAAAAGGAGGACAGGGGCTACACACCGGGGAGCTGTTTTTT | CASSVKGGQGLHTGELFF
TRBJ2-7 | 16 | - | TRBD2 | TRBV6-5 | TGTGCCAGCAGTTACTCGATCCTGCGGGGGGCCTACGAGCAGTACTTC | CASSYSILRGAYEQYF
TRBJ2-5 | 14 | - | - | TRBV5-1 | TGCGCCAGCAGCCTTGACGCCCAGTCAGAGACCCAGTACTTC | CASSLDAQSETQYF
TRBJ2-7 | 17 | - | TRBD2 | TRBV19 | TGTGCCAGTAGTCTCGCCCGGACTAGCGGGACCTCCTACGAGCAGTACTTC | CASSLARTSGTSYEQYF
TRBJ1-1 | 12 | - | - | TRBV10-3 | TGTGCCATCAGTGAGGGGGGAGCCGAAGCTTTCTTT | CAISEGGAEAFF
TRBJ2-1 | 19 | - | TRBD2 | TRBV5-1 | TGCGCCAGCAGACCCGGACGGCTAGCGGGAGGAAGGTCCTACAATGAGCAGTTCTTC | CASRPGRLAGGRSYNEQFF
TRBJ1-2 | 13 | - | TRBD1 | TRBV6-4 | TGTGCCAGCAGGCTTGGGACAGGTGTTGGCTACACCTTC | CASRLGTGVGYTF
TRBJ2-3 | 16 | - | TRBD2 | TRBV27 | TGTGCCAGCAGTTTCGGACTAGCGGTTGGGGAAGATACGCAGTATTTT | CASSFGLAVGEDTQYF
TRBJ2-5 | 15 | - | TRBD2 | TRBV5-1 | TGCGCCAGCAGCGCGACTAGCGGGAGCATAGAGACCCAGTACTTC | CASSATSGSIETQYF
TRBJ2-1 | 17 | - | TRBD2 | TRBV9 | TGTGCCAGCAGCGAGGCTCTGGGACTAGCGGGGAACAATGAGCAGTTCTTC | CASSEALGLAGNNEQFF
TRBJ2-7 | 13 | - | - | TRBV6-6 | TGTGCCAGCAGTTTCTGGGGGAGCTACGAGCAGTACTTC | CASSFWGSYEQYF
TRBJ2-2 | 14 | once | - | TRBV6-1 | TGTGCCAGCAAACAGGGTTCGAACACCGGGGAGCTGTTTTTT | CASKQGSNTGELFF
TRBJ1-2 | 13 | - | TRBD1 | TRBV10-3 | TGTGCCATCAGCCTGACAGGGGTATATGGCTACACCTTC | CAISLTGVYGYTF